This T cell receptor beta chain was recorded in a study of HIV-infected children after antiretroviral therapy interruption. For the study at large: Continuous-treatment children had median age approximately 8 years, interruption 9 to 10 years.

The TCR library was built from RNA with a 3' RACE protocol and unique molecular identifiers. In TCRdb, the 3' RACE reads were re-called with MiXCR into one record per CDR3 protein. The data contain fewer than 100,000 distinct CDR3 sequences, around 6.9% of them singletons. This clonotype was counted ten times or more. The CDR3 spans 13 residues. V lost 6 bases and J lost 4; bases outside the gene matches: 7. Germline-derived CDR1 and CDR2 are DFQATT and SNEGSKA (reference sequence). Specified treatment: PENTA 11 planned treatment interruption arm or continuous ART arm. The sample was CD45RA+ CD4+ T cells from PBMCs, pooled from several time points, taken from a donor given antiretroviral therapy, either interrupted or continuous. The subset is: naive CD4+ CD45RA+ CD45RO- T cells. This chain uses TRBV20-1 with TRBJ1-1, with 8 nucleotides matching TRBD1. The sequence came from a pool of human donors with HIV. The CDR3 DNA reads TGCAGTGCCGGAGAAACAGGGGGCACTGAAGCTTTCTTT. Protein product: CSAGETGGTEAFF.